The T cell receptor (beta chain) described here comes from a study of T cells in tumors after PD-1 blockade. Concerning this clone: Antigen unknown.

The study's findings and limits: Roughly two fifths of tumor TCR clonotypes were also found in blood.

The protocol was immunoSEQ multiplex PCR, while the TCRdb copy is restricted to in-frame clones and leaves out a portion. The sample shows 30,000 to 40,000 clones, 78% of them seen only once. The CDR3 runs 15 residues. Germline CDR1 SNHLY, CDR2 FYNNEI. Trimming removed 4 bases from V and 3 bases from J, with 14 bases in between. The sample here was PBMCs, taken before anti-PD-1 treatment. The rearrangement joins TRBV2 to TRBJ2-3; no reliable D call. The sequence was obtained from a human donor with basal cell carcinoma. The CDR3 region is CASSAREGATDTQYF. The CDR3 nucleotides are TGTGCCAGCAGTGCGCGCGAAGGTGCGACAGATACGCAGTATTTT.